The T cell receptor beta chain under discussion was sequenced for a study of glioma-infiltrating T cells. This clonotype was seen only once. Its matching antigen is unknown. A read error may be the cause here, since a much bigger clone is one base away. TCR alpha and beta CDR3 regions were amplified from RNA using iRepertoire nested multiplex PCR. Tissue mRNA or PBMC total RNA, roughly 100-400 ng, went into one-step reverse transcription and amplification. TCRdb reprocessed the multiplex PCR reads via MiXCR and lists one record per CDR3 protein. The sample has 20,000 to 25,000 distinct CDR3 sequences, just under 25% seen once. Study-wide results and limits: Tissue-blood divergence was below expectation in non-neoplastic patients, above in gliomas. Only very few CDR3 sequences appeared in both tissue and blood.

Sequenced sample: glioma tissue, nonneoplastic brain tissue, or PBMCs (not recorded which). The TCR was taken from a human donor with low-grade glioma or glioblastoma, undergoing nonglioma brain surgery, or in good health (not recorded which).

The CDR3 region is CSVVRHGGYTF. CDR3 coding DNA: TGCAGCGTTGTTCGGCACGGCGGCTACACCTTC. This rearrangement joins TRBV29-1 to TRBJ1-2, with unresolved D. The V gene lost 4 bases and the J gene lost 8 bases, with 11 bases spanning the gap. CDR1 is SQVTM and CDR2 is ANQGSEA in the germline V gene. This CDR3 has 11 amino acids.